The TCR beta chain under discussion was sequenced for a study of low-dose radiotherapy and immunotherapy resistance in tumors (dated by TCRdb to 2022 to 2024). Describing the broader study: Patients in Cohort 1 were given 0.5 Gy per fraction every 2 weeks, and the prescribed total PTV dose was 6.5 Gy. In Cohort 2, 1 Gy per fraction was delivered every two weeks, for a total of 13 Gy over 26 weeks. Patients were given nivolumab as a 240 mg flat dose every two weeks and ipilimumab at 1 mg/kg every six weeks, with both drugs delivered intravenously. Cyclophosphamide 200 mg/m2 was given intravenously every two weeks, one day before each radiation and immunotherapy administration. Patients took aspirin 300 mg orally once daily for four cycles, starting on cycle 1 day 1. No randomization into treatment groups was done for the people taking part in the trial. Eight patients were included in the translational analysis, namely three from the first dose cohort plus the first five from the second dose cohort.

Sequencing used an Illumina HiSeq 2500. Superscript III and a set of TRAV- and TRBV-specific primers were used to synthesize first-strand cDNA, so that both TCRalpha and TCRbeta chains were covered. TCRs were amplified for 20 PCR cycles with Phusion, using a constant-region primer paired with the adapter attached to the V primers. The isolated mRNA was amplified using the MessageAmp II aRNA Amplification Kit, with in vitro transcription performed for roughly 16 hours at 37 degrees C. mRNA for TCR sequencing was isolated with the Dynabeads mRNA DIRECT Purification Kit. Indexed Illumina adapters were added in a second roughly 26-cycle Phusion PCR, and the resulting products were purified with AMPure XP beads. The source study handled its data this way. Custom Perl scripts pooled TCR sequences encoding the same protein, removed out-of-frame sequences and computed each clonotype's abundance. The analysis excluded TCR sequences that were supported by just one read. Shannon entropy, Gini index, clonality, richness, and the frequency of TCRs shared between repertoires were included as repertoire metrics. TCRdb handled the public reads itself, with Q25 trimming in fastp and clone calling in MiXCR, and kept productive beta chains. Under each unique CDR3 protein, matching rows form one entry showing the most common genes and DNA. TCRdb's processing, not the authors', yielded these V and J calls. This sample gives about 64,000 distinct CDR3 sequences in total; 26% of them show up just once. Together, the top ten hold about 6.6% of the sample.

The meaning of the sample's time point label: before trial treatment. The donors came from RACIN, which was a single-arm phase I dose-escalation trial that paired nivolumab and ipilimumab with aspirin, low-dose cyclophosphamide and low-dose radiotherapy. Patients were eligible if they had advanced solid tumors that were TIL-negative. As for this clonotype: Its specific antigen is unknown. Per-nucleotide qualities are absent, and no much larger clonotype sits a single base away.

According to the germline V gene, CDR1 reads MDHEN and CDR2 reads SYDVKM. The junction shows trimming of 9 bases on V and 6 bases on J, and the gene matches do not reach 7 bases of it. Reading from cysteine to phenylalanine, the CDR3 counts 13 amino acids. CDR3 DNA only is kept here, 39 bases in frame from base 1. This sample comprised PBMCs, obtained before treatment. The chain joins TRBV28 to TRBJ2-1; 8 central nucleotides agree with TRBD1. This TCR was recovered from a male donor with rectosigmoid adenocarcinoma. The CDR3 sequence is CASGQGQVNEQFF. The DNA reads TGTGCCAGTGGACAGGGACAGGTCAATGAGCAGTTCTTC. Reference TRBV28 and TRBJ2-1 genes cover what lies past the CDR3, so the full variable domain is DVKVTQSSRYLVKRTGEKVFLECVQDMDHENMFWYRQDPGLGLRLIYFSYDVKMKEKGDIPEGYSVSREKKERFSLILESASTNQTSMYLCASGQGQVNEQFFGPGTRLTVL.